This T cell receptor (beta chain) was retrieved from a study of human T cells and chemical hapten exposure. Study-wide context: Small discrepancies in pooled library volume mainly accounted for the varying TCR yields per sample. Findings of the study overall: High-frequency TCRs, those above 1 in 1000, stayed the same after DPC sensitization. The count of PT1 expanded TCRs correlated positively with patch test score. Expanded TCRs grouped into significantly more large CDR3 similarity clusters than controls produced.

This CDR3 spans 14 amino acids. Germline V gene sequence: CDR1 SQVTM, CDR2 ANQGSEA. The junction had 3 bases not matched to a gene; V was cut back by 4 bases and J by 0 bases. MiXCR was run by TCRdb on the RACE reads, yielding one entry per CDR3 protein. The table shows around 150,000 distinct CDR3 sequences, with roughly 15% occurring only once. The time point is: patch test 1, 2 weeks after DPC sensitization. Treatment denoted: therapeutic diphenylcyclopropenone sensitization with weekly scalp DPC. A remark on this clonotype: What it recognizes is unknown.

The sample in question was whole blood, obtained in connection with sensitization to the hapten diphenylcyclopropenone (DPC). The rearrangement uses TRBV29-1 and TRBJ2-3; 8 nucleotides agree with TRBD2. This TCR was recovered from a woman in her twenties or thirties with alopecia areata. Some clones in this sample may be carry-over from other donors' samples. The CDR3 DNA sequence: TGCAGCGTTGGGACTAGCAGAAGCACAGATACGCAGTATTTT. It specifies CSVGTSRSTDTQYF.